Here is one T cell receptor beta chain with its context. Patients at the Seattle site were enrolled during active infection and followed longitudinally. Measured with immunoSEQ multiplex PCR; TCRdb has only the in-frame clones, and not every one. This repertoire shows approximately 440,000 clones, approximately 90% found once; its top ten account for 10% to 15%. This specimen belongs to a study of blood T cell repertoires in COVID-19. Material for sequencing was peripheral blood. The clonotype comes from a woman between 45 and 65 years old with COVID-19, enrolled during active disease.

The CDR3 DNA reads as TGTGCCAGTTTCCATTTAGCGGGTCGGACAGATACGCAGTATTTT. This sequence encodes CASFHLAGRTDTQYF. The V and J genes are TRBV6-5 and TRBJ2-3, with 7 bases fitting TRBD2. CDR3 length: 15 amino acids. Trimming took 9 bases from V and 3 from J; bases not matched to a gene: 12. CDR1 and CDR2 (germline): MNHEY, SVGAGI.